This passage covers 14 T cell receptor beta chains from one sample sequenced in a study of shared clonotypes between healthy human individuals. TCRdb's copy holds only in-frame clones and misses some; the assay was immunoSEQ multiplex PCR. The repertoire holds about 1.1 million clones, with approximately 77% as singletons. What was sequenced was memory CD4+ T cells from PBMCs. Subset described: CD45RA-negative fraction. These TCRs come from a man aged 18 to 30 in good health. Some clones in this sample may be carry-over from other donors' samples.

This clone was observed at least ten times. The genes are TRBV18 and TRBJ2-2; D is perhaps TRBD1 (6 bases). CDR3 length: 13 amino acids. Trimming removed 4 bases from V and 5 bases from J, with 8 bases in between. The germline V gene has CDR1 KGHSH and CDR2 LQKENI. Here the CDR3 reads CASSRDTTGELFF. The DNA of the CDR3 is TGTGCCAGCTCACGGGACACAACCGGGGAGCTGTTTTTT.

This clone was observed once. The chain couples TRBV19 to TRBJ2-2; D is perhaps TRBD1 (5 bases). V was pared by 2 bases and J by 5 bases, with 9 bases between. Germline V lookup: CDR1 LNHDA, CDR2 SQIVND (reference sequence). The CDR3 extends over 14 amino acids. In nucleotides, the CDR3 is TGTGCCAGTAGTATAACAGGATGGACCGGGGAGCTGTTTTTT. Protein sequence: CASSITGWTGELFF.

The chain joins TRBV5-8 to TRBJ2-7; D unresolved. Trimming stripped 4 bases from V and 6 bases from J, with 11 bases between. The germline V gene has CDR1 SGHTS and CDR2 YDEGEE. This CDR3 has 12 residues. This CDR3 reads CASSPTRREQYF. In DNA, the CDR3 is TGTGCCAGCAGCCCTACGAGGCGCGAGCAGTACTTC.

J is TRBJ2-7 and V is TRBV2; 12 bases map to TRBD2. Germline V gives CDR1 SNHLY, CDR2 FYNNEI. V dropped 3 bases and J dropped 3; count of bases not matched to a gene: 6. The CDR3 has 16 residues. DNA of the CDR3: TGTGCCAGCAGTGAGGTTGGGACTAGCGGGCGCTACGAGCAGTACTTC. Translated, it gives CASSEVGTSGRYEQYF.

To note about this clone: This same CDR3 is encoded by further DNA sequences in the sample. The chain is built from TRBV5-1 and TRBJ1-2, with D possibly being TRBD1 (5 bases). V gave up 0 bases and J gave up 0 bases, with 9 bases separating them. This CDR3 spans 15 amino acids. Per the germline V gene, CDR1 is SGHRS and CDR2 is YFSETQ. CDR3: CASSLAGGTNYGYTF. The CDR3 DNA follows: TGCGCCAGCAGCTTGGCCGGGGGGACTAACTATGGCTACACCTTC.

The chain combines TRBV18 with TRBJ1-2, with no clear D. The germline V gene encodes CDR1 KGHSH and CDR2 LQKENI. The CDR3 has 13 residues. With 3 bases removed from V and 8 bases from J, the gap between germline ends came to 13 bases. This chain's CDR3 is CASSPTREWGYTF. The CDR3 DNA reads as TGTGCCAGCTCACCGACCCGGGAGTGGGGCTACACCTTC.

This chain joins TRBV10-3 and TRBJ2-2; TRBD2 agrees at 14 bases. The J segment lost 1 base and the V segment lost 8 bases, leaving 3 bases of the junction unmatched. The CDR3 extends over 16 amino acids. In germline, CDR1 is ENHRY, CDR2 SYGVKD. CDR3 sequence reads: CAISGTSGGNTGELFF. In nucleotides, the CDR3 is TGTGCCATCTCCGGGACTAGCGGGGGGAACACCGGGGAGCTGTTTTTT.

In its sample, this clone was seen once. The V gene is TRBV4-3, the J gene TRBJ2-2; 11 positions match TRBD2. CDR3 length: 17 residues. Germline CDR1 is LGHNA and CDR2 is YSLEER. The ends lost 5 bases at V and 8 bases at J; junction bases unmatched: 13. In nucleotides, the CDR3 is TGCGCCAGCAGCTCCAGAAACGTAGCGGGAGGGCTTGGGGAGCTGTTTTTT. This sequence encodes CASSSRNVAGGLGELFF.

The chain employs TRBV7-3 and TRBJ2-3; 8 nucleotides line up with TRBD2. Germline-derived CDR1 and CDR2 are SGHTA and FQGTGA. The CDR3 is 17 residues long. V gave up 4 bases and J gave up 0 bases; unmatched junction bases: 9. CDR3 protein: CASSSPIAGSSTDTQYF. The CDR3 DNA is TGTGCCAGCAGCTCCCCTATAGCGGGATCTAGCACAGATACGCAGTATTTT.

This clone showed up just a few times. The chain uses TRBV29-1 and TRBJ1-1; D gene ambiguous. V dropped 1 base and J dropped 0 bases, with 6 bases sitting between them. CDR3 size: 13 residues. Germline loops: CDR1 SQVTM, CDR2 ANQGSEA. DNA of the CDR3: TGCAGCGTTGAAGTACGAGTGAACACTGAAGCTTTCTTT. Residues: CSVEVRVNTEAFF.

The chain links TRBV6-6 to TRBJ2-1; 7 bases line up with TRBD2. After removal of 5 bases from V and 4 bases from J, the junction contained 8 bases not matched to a gene. The CDR3 totals 15 residues. The germline V gene encodes CDR1 MNHNY and CDR2 SVGAGI (reference sequence). The CDR3 loop reads CASSPLGAGYNEQFF. In nucleotides, the CDR3 is TGTGCCAGCAGTCCCTTGGGAGCGGGGTACAATGAGCAGTTCTTC.

As concerns this clone: Other DNA sequences within the sample encode an identical CDR3. The chain links TRBV20-1 to TRBJ2-5; no firm D call. The CDR3 covers 10 residues. Per germline, CDR1 DFQATT and CDR2 SNEGSKA (reference sequence). Trimming removed 3 bases from V and 4 bases from J, with 3 bases in between. CDR3: CSARGETQYF. As DNA, the CDR3 is TGCAGTGCTAGGGGAGAGACCCAGTACTTC.

This rearrangement joins TRBV5-1 to TRBJ2-3; TRBD2 matches at 9 bases. The germline V gene encodes CDR1 SGHRS and CDR2 YFSETQ. Trimming removed 1 base from V and 0 bases from J; junction bases left unmatched: 6. The CDR3 covers 17 residues. CDR3 DNA sequence: TGCGCCAGCAGCTTGTTCGTAGCGGGAGCTAGCACAGATACGCAGTATTTT. This codes for CASSLFVAGASTDTQYF.

This chain links TRBV28 with TRBJ2-5, with 8 positions matching TRBD2. The J segment lost 7 bases and the V segment lost 6 bases, leaving 22 bases of the junction unmatched. Germline CDR1 and CDR2: MDHEN and SYDVKM. The length of the CDR3 is 18 residues. The CDR3, as DNA: TGTGCCAGCAGCTCACGACCCGGGACTAGGGGGGCTCGCGGGACCCAGTACTTC. Translated: CASSSRPGTRGARGTQYF.